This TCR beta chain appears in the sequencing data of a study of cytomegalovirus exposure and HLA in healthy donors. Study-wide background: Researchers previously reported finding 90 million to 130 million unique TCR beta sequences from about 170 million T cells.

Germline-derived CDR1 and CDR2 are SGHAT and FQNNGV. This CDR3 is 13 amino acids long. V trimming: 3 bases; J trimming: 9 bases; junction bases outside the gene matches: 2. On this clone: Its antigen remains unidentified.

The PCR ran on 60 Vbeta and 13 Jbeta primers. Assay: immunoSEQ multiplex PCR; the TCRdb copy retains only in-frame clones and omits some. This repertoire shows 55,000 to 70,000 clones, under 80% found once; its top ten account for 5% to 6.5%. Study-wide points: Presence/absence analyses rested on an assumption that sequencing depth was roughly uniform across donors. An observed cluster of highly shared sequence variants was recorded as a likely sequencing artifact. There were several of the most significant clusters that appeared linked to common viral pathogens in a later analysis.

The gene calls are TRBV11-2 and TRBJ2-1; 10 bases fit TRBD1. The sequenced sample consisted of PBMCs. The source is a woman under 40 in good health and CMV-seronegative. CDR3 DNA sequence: TGTGCCAGCAGCTTGGGACAGGGGCGTGAGCAGTTCTTC. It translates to CASSLGQGREQFF. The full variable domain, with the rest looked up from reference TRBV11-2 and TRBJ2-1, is EAGVAQSPRYKIIEKRQSVAFWCNPISGHATLYWYQQILGQGPKLLIQFQNNGVVDDSQLPKDRFSAERLKGVDSTLKIQPAKLEDSAVYLCASSLGQGREQFFGPGTRLTVL.